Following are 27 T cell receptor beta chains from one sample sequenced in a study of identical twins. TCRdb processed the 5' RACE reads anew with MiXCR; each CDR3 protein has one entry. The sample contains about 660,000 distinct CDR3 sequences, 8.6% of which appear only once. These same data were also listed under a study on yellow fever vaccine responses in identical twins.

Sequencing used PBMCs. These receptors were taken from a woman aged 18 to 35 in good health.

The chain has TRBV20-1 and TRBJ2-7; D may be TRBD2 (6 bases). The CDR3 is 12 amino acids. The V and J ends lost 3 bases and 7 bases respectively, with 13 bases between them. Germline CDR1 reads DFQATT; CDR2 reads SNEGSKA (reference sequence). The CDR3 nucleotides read TGCAGTGCTAGGGTTGCGGGGCTGGAGCAGTACTTC. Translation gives CSARVAGLEQYF.

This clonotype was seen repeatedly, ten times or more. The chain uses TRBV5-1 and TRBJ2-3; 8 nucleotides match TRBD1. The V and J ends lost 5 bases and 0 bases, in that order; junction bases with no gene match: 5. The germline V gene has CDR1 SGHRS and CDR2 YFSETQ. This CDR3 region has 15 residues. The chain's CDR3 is CASRPTGGSTDTQYF. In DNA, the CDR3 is TGCGCCAGCAGACCAACAGGGGGGAGCACAGATACGCAGTATTTT.

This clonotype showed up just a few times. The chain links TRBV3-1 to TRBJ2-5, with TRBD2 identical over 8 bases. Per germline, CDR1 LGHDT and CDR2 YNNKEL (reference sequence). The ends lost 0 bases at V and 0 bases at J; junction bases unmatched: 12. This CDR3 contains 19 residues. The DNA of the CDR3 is TGTGCCAGCAGCCAAGATTTCCTAGCGGGTTATCAGTACCAAGAGACCCAGTACTTC. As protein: CASSQDFLAGYQYQETQYF.

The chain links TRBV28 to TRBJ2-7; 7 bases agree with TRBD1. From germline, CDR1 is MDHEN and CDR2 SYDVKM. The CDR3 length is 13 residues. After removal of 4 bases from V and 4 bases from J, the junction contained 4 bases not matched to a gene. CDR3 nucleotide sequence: TGTGCCAGCAGTTACAACAGGGGTTACGAGCAGTACTTC. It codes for CASSYNRGYEQYF.

DNA for the CDR3: TGTGCCAGCAGCACCCCGGGACAGGCGGGGGAGACCCAGTACTTC. It codes for CASSTPGQAGETQYF. This chain links TRBV21-1 with TRBJ2-5; the table assigns TRBD1, which was not confirmed against the DNA. TRBV21-1 is noted as a pseudogene. The CDR3 is 15 amino acids.

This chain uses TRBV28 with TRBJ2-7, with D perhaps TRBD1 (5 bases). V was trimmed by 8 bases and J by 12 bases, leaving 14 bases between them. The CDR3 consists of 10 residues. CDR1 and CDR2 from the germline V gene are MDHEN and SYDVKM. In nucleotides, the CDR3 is TGTGCCAGCGAAGCGTACAGGATGTACTTC. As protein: CASEAYRMYF.

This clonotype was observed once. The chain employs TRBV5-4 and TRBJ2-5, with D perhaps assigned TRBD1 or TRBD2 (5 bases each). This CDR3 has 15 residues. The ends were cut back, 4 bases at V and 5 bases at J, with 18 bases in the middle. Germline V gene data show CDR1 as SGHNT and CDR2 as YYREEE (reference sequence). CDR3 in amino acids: CASSPTGAWDETQYF. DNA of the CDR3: TGTGCCAGCAGCCCAACGGGCGCTTGGGACGAGACCCAGTACTTC.

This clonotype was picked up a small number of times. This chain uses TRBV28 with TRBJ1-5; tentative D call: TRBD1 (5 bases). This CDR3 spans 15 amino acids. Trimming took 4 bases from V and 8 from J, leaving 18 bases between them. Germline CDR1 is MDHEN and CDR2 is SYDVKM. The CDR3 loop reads CASSSPGGTWEPQHF. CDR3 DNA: TGTGCCAGCAGTTCCCCAGGCGGGACTTGGGAGCCCCAGCATTTT.

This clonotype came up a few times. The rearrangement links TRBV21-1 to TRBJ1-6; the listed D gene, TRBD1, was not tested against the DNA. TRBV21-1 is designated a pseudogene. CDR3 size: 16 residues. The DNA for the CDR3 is TGTGCCAGCACCTCAATATCGGGACAGCGAGATTCACCCCTCCACTTT. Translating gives CASTSISGQRDSPLHF.

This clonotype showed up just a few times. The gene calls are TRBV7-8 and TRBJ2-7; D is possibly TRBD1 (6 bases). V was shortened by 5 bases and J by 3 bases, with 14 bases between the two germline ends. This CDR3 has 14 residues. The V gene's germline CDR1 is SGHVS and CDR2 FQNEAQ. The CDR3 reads CASSPRTANYEQYF. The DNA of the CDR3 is TGTGCCAGCAGCCCTAGGACAGCCAACTACGAGCAGTACTTC.

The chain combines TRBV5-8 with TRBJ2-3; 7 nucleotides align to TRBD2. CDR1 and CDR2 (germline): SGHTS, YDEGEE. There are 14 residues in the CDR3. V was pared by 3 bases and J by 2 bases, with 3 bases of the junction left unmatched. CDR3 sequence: CASSYGTTTDTQYF. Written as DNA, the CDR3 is TGTGCCAGCAGCTACGGGACTACCACAGATACGCAGTATTTT. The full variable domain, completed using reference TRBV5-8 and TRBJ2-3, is EAGVTQSPTHLIKTRGQQATLRCSPISGHTSVYWYQQALGLGLQFLLWYDEGEERNRGNFPPRFSGRQFPNYSSELNVNALELEDSALYLCASSYGTTTDTQYFGPGTRLTVL.

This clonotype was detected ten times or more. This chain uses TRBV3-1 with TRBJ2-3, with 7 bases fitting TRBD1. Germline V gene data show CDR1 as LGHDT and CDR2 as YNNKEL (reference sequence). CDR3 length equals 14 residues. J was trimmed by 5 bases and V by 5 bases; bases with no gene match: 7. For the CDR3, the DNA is TGTGCCAGCAGCGAGGGACAGTTGGTAGATACGCAGTATTTT. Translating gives CASSEGQLVDTQYF.

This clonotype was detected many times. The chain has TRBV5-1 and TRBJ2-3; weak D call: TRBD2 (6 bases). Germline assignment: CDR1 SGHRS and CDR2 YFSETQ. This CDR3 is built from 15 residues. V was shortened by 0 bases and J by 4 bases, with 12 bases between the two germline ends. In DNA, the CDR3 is TGCGCCAGCAGCTTGGGACTAGTGCAAGCAGATACGCAGTATTTT. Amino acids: CASSLGLVQADTQYF.

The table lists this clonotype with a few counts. The CDR3, as DNA: TGTGCCAGCAGCCAAGAATGGGGGTTCATCCAAGAAGAGACCCAGTACTTC. It yields the protein CASSQEWGFIQEETQYF. This chain uses TRBV14 with TRBJ2-5; the D call may be TRBD1 or TRBD2 (5 bases each). The germline V gene has CDR1 SGHDN and CDR2 FVKESK. V was cut by 0 bases and J by 3 bases, with 17 bases left in between. This CDR3 spans 17 amino acids.

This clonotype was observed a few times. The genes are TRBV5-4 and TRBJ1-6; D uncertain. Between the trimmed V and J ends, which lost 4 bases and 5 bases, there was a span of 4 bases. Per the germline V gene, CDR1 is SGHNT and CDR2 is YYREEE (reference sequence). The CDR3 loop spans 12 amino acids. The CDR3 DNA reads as TGTGCCAGCAGCGAGAATAATTCACCCCTCCACTTT. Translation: CASSENNSPLHF.

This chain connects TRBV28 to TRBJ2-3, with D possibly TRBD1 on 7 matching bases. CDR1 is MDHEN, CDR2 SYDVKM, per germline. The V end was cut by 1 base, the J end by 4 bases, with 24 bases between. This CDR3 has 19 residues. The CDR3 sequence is CASSLFRRQGGIGSDTQYF. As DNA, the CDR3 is TGTGCCAGCAGTTTATTTAGGCGGCAGGGGGGAATTGGCTCAGATACGCAGTATTTT.

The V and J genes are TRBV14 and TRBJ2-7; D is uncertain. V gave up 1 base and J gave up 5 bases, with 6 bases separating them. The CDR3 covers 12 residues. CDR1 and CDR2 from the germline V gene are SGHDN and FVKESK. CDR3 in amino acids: CASSQALNEQYF. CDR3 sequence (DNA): TGTGCCAGCAGCCAAGCCTTAAACGAGCAGTACTTC.

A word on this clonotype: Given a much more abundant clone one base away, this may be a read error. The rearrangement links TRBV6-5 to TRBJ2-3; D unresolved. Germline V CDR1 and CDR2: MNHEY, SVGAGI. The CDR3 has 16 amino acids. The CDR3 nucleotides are TGTGCCAGCAGTTACTTGGGTGGGTCGCGCACAGATACGGAGTATTTT. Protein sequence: CASSYLGGSRTDTEYF.

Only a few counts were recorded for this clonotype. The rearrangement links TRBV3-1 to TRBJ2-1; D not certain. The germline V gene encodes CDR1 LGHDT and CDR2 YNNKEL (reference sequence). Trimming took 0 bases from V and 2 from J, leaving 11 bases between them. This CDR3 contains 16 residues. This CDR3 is CASSQDDAAPYNEQFF. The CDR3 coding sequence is TGTGCCAGCAGCCAAGATGACGCGGCACCCTACAATGAGCAGTTCTTC.

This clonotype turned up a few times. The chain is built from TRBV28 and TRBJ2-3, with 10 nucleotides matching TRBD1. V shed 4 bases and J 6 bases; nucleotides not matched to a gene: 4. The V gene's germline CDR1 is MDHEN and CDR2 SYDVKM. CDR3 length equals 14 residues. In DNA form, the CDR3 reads TGTGCCAGCAGTTCGGACAGGGGGATGGATACGCAGTATTTT. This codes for CASSSDRGMDTQYF. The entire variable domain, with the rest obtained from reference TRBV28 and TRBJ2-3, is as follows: DVKVTQSSRYLVKRTGEKVFLECVQDMDHENMFWYRQDPGLGLRLIYFSYDVKMKEKGDIPEGYSVSREKKERFSLILESASTNQTSMYLCASSSDRGMDTQYFGPGTRLTVL.

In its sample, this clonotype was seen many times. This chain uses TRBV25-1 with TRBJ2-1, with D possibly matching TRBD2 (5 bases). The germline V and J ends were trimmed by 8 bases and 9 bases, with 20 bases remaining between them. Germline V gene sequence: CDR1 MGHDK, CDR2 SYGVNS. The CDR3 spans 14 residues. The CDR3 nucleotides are TGTGCCAGCGACGCGATGGTTAGCGTTGGTGAGCAGTTCTTC. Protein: CASDAMVSVGEQFF.

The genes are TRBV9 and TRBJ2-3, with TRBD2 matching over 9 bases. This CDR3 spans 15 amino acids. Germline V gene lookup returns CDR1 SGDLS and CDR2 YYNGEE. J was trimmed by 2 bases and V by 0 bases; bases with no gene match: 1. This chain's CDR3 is CASSVVAGVTDTQYF. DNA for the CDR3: TGTGCCAGCAGCGTAGTAGCGGGGGTCACAGATACGCAGTATTTT.

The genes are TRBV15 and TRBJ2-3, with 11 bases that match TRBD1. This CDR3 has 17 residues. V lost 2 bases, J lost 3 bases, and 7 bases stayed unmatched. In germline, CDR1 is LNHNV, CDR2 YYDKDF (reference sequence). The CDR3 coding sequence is TGTGCCACCAGCAGATCGCAGGACAGGGGGCCGACAGATACGCAGTATTTT. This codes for CATSRSQDRGPTDTQYF. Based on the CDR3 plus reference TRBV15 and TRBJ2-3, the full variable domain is DAMVIQNPRYQVTQFGKPVTLSCSQTLNHNVMYWYQQKSSQAPKLLFHYYDKDFNNEADTPDNFQSRRPNTSFCFLDIRSPGLGDTAMYLCATSRSQDRGPTDTQYFGPGTRLTVL.

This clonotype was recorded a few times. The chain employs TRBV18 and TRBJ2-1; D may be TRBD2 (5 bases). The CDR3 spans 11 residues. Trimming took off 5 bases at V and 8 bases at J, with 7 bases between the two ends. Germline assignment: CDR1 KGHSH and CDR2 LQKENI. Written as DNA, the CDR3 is TGTGCCAGCTCAACGAGGGATGAGCAGTTCTTC. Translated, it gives CASSTRDEQFF.

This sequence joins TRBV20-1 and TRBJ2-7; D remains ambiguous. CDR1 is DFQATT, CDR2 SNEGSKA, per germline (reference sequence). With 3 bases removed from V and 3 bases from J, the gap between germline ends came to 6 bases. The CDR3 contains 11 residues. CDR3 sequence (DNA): TGCAGTGCTAGTAACAACTACGAGCAGTACTTC. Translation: CSASNNYEQYF.

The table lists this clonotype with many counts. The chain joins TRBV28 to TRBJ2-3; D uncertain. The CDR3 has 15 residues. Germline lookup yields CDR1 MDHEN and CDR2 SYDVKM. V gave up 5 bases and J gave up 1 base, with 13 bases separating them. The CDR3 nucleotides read TGTGCCAGCAGTCTACGGACCCGGGGCACAGATACGCAGTATTTT. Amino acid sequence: CASSLRTRGTDTQYF.

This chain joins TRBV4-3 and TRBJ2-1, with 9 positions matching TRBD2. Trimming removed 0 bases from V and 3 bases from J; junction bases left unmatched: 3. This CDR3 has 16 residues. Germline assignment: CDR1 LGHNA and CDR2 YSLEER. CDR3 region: CASSQDYSGSYNEQFF. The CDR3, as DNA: TGCGCCAGCAGCCAAGACTATAGCGGGAGCTACAATGAGCAGTTCTTC.